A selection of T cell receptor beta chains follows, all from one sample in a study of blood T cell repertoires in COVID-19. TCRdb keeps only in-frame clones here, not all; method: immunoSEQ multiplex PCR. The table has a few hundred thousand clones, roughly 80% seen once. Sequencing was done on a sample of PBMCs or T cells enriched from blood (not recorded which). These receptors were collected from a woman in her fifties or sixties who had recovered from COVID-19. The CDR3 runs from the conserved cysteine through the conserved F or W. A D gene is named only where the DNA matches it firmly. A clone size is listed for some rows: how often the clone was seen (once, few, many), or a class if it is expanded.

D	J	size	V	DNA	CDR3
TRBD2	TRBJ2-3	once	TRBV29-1	TGCAGCGTGCTGGGACTAGCGGGGGGGCCGAGCACAGATACGCAGTATTTT	CSVLGLAGGPSTDTQYF
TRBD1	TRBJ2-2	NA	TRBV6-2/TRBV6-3	TGTGCCAGCAGCCGCCCCGGACAGGGTCGTGTCACCGGGGAGCTGTTTTTT	CASSRPGQGRVTGELFF
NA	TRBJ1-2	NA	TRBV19	TGTGCCAGTAGTCCGGGGTCCTATGGCTACACCTTC	CASSPGSYGYTF
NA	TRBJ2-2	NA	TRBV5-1	TGCGCCAGCAGCCCGAGACAGATAAACACCGGGGAGCTGTTTTTT	CASSPRQINTGELFF
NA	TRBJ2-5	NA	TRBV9	TGTGCCAGCAGCGTAGTCCCCCAGGCAGAGACCCAGTACTTC	CASSVVPQAETQYF
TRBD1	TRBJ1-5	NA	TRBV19	TGTGCCAGTACCCCAGGGACAGAGTATAGCAATCAGCCCCAGCATTTT	CASTPGTEYSNQPQHF
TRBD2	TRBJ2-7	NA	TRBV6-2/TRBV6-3	TGTGCCAGCAGTACCCCTAGCGGGGGGACCAACGAGCAGTACTTC	CASSTPSGGTNEQYF
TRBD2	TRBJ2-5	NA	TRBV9	TGTGCCAGCAGCCCGGGGGGGGGAGGGGGAGAGACCCAGTACTTC	CASSPGGGGGETQYF
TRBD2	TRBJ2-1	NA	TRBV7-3	TGTGCCAGCAGCTTAGTGGGGACTAGCGGGAGGATCAACAATGAGCAGTTCTTC	CASSLVGTSGRINNEQFF
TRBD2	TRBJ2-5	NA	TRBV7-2	TGTGCCAGCAGCGTCACCGGGACTACCTTGGGAGGGACCCAGTACTTC	CASSVTGTTLGGTQYF
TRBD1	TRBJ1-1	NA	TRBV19	TGTGCCAGTACCCTAGGGACAGGGGCGAACACTGAAGCTTTCTTT	CASTLGTGANTEAFF
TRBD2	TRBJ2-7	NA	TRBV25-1	TGTGCCAGCAGTGATTCCCTAGCGGGGGTACCCTACGAGCAGTACTTC	CASSDSLAGVPYEQYF
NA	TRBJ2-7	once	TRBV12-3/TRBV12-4	TGTGCCAGCAGTTTGGGCGTAGGGCAGTACTTC	CASSLGVGQYF
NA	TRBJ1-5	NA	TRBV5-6	TGTGCCAGCAGCACCTATAGCAATCAGCCCCAGCATTTT	CASSTYSNQPQHF
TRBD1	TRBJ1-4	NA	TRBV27	TGTGCCAGCAGGGCACTCAGACAGGGTGATGAAAAACTGTTTTTT	CASRALRQGDEKLFF
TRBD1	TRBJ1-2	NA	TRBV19	TGTGCCAGTAGTTACCCAAGGACAGGGGGCCTGGGCTATGGCTACACCTTC	CASSYPRTGGLGYGYTF
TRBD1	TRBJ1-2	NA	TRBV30	TGTGCCGGAAAAACAGGGGGCGAGAGCGTCCACACCTTC	CAGKTGGESVHTF
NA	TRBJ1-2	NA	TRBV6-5	TGTGCCAGTCTCATCGCCGGATACTCGGGGTTTGGCTACACCTTC	CASLIAGYSGFGYTF
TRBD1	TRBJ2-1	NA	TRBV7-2	TGTGCCAGCAGCCCTACAGGGGGCGCATGGGAGGAGCAGTTCTTC	CASSPTGGAWEEQFF
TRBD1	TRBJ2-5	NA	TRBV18	TGTGCCAGCTCACTCGCCCGGGACAGGGAAGAGACCCAGTACTTC	CASSLARDREETQYF
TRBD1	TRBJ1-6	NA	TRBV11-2	TGTGCCAGCAGCTTAGTTCCGGGACAGTTCAATAATTCACCCCTCCACTTT	CASSLVPGQFNNSPLHF
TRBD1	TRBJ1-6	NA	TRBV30	TGTGCCTGGAGGGGGACAGTCAATAATTCACCCCTCCACTTT	CAWRGTVNNSPLHF
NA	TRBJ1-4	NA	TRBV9	TGTGCCAGCAGCCAGGCGGGGGGACTGGGTGAAAAACTGTTTTTT	CASSQAGGLGEKLFF
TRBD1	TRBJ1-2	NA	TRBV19	TGTGCCAGCCAAAGAACAACGATACAGGGGGTTTTTAGGTATGGCTACACCTTC	CASQRTTIQGVFRYGYTF